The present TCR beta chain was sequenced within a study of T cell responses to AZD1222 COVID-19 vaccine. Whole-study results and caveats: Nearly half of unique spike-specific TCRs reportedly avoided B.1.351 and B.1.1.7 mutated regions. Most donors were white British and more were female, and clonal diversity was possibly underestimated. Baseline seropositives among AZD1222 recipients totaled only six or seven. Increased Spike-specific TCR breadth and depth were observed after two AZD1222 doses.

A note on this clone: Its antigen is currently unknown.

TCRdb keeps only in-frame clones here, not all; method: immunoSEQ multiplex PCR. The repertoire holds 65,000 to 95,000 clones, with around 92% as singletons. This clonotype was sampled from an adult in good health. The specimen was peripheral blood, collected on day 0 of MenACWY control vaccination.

The CDR3 bases are TGTGCCAGCAGTCCCCTAGCGGGGGGAGGCACAGATACGCAGTATTTT. Translation: CASSPLAGGGTDTQYF. The chain uses TRBV3-1 (or the pseudogene TRBV3-2) and TRBJ2-3; TRBD2 matches at 11 bases. This CDR3 has 16 amino acids. Germline V CDR1 and CDR2: LGHDT, YNNKEL (reference sequence). The V segment lost 6 bases and the J segment 1 base; nucleotides outside the gene matches: 6.